Each of the 3 T cell receptor beta chains below was sequenced from the same sample in a study of control samples from healthy donors and cancer patients. Produced via immunoSEQ multiplex PCR; TCRdb's table is partial and in-frame only. The data contain 15,000 to 20,000 clones, about 88% of them singletons. The specimen sequenced was PBMCs. These receptors were obtained from a man between 60 and 70 years old with head and neck cancer.

This chain uses TRBV7-9 with TRBJ2-2; D could derive from TRBD1 or TRBD2 (5 bases each). The CDR3 length is 16 residues. Germline lookup yields CDR1 SEHNR and CDR2 FQNEAQ (reference sequence). Trimming shortened V by 4 bases and J by 4 bases, and 16 bases separated the two germline ends. Here the CDR3 DNA reads TGTGCCAGCAGCTCTGGGACCGTGGTAGGCACCGGGGAGCTGTTTTTT. Its translation: CASSSGTVVGTGELFF. The full variable domain, its missing parts supplied by reference TRBV7-9 and TRBJ2-2, is DTGVSQNPRHKITKRGQNVTFRCDPISEHNRLYWYRQTLGQGPEFLTYFQNEAQLEKSRLLSDRFSAERPKGSFSTLEIQRTEQGDSAMYLCASSSGTVVGTGELFFGEGSRLTVL.

The chain is built from TRBV7-3 and TRBJ2-2; D unclear. V was cut by 6 bases and J by 6 bases, with 11 bases left in between. This CDR3 contains 13 residues. The V gene's germline CDR1 is SGHTA and CDR2 FQGTGA. The CDR3 coding sequence is TGTGCCAGCAGTTTAGGGTCGGCCGGGGAGCTGTTTTTT. It encodes CASSLGSAGELFF.

This rearrangement joins TRBV27 to TRBJ2-7, with D tentatively TRBD1 (5 bases). This CDR3 spans 15 amino acids. V was trimmed by 5 bases and J by 1 base, leaving 15 bases between them. CDR1 and CDR2 from the germline V gene are MNHEY and SMNVEV (reference sequence). In nucleotides, the CDR3 is TGTGCCAGCAGTCCTCGGCAGGGCATATCCTACGAGCAGTACTTC. Translating it yields CASSPRQGISYEQYF.